This T cell receptor (beta chain) was obtained from a study of T cell clonality in common variable immunodeficiency. Study findings and constraints: Authors noted CVID clonality's cause needs subpopulation repertoire sequencing. TCRbeta clonality was increased in CVID versus healthy controls. Shared TCRbeta clones were fewer between CVID subjects than controls.

This clone occurred many times. Its antigen is undetermined. From the germline J gene comes the end of the CDR3, since the read stops 3 residues before it. Trimming stripped 0 bases from V and 4 bases from J, with 11 bases between. This CDR3 has 14 amino acids. Germline-derived CDR1 and CDR2 are DFQATT and SNEGSKA (reference sequence). Equal genomic DNA amounts from CVID and control samples were sequenced. Profiling relied on immunoSEQ multiplex PCR, and the TCRdb table lists in-frame clones only, not all of them. The sample includes about 47,000 clones, none of them occurring once. The clonotype was recovered from a person aged 18 to 75 in good health. Sequencing was carried out using peripheral blood mononuclear cells. The V gene is TRBV20-1, the J gene TRBJ2-3, with no clear D. The CDR3 loop is CSARDIGWPDTQYF. Partial CDR3 DNA: TGCAGTGCTAGAGATATCGGGTGGCCAGATACG.